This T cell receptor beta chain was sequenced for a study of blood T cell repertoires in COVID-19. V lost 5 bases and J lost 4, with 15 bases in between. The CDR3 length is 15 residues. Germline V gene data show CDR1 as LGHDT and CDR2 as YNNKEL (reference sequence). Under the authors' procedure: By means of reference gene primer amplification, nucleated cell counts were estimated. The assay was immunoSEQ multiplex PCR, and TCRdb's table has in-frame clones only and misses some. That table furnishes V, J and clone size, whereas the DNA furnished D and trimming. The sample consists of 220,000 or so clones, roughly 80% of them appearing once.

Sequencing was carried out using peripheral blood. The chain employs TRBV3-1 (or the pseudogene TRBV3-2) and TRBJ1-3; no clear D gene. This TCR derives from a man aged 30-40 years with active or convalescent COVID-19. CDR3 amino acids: CASSSVGGTGNTIYF. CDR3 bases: TGTGCCAGCAGCTCTGTAGGAGGCACCGGAAACACCATATATTTT.